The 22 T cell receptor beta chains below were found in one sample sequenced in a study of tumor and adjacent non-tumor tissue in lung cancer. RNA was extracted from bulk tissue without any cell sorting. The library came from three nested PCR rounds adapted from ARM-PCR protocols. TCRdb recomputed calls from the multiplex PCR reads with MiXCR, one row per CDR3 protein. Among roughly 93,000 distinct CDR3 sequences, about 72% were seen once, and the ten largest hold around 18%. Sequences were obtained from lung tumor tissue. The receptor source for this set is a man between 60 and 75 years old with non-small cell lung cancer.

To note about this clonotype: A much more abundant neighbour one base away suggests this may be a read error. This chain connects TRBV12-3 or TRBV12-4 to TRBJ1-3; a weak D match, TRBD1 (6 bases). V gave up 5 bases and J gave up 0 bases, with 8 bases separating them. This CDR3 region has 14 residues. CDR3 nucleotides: TGTGCCAGCAGTCTACAGGGCTCTGGAAACACCATATATTTT. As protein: CASSLQGSGNTIYF.

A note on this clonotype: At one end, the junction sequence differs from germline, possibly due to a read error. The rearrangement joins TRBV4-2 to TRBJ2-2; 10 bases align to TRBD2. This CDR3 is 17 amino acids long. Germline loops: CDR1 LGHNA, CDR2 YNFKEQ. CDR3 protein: CASSHDLAGANTGELFF. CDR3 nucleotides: TGTGCCAGCAGCCATGATCTAGCGGGGGCGAACACTGGGGAGCTGTTTTTT.

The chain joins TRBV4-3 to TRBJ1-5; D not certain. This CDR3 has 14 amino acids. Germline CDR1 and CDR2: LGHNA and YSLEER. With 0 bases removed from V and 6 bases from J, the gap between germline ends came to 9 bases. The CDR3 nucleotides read TGCGCCAGCAGCCAAGAGTCAAGTGTTCAGCCCCAGCATTTT. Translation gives CASSQESSVQPQHF.

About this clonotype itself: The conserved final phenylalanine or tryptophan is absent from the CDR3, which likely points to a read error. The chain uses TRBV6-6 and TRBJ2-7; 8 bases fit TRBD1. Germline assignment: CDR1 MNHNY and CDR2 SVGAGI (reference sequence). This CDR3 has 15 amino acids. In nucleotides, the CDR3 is TGTTCCAGCACCTTAGGACAGGGTGGCCTCTACGAGCAGTACTCC. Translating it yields CSSTLGQGGLYEQYS.

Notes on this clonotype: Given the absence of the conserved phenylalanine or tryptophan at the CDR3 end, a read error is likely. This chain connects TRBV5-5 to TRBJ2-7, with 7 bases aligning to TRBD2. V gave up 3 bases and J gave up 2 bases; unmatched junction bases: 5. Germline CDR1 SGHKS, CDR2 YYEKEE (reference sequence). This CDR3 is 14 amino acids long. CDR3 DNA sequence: TGTGCCAGCAGCTCGATCAGCGGGGCCTACGAGCAGTACCTC. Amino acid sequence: CASSSISGAYEQYL.

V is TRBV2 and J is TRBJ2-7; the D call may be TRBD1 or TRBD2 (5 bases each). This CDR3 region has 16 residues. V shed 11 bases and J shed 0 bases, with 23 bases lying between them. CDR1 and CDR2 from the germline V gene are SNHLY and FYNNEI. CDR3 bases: TGTGCCGCCTCCTCCGGGACGGGTGGCACCTCCTACGAGCAGTACTTC. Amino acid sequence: CAASSGTGGTSYEQYF.

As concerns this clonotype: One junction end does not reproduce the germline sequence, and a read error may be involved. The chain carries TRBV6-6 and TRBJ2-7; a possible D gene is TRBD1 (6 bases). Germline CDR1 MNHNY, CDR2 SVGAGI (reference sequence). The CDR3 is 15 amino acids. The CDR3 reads CVSSHRQDPTYEQYF. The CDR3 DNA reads TGTGTCAGCAGTCACCGACAGGACCCTACCTACGAGCAGTACTTC.

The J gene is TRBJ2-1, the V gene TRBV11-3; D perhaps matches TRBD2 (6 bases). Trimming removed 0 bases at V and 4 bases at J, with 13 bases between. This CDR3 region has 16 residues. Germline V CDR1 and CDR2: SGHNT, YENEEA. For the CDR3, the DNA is TGTGCCAGCAGCTTAGAACCTGGACTACCATACAATGAGCAGTTCTTC. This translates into CASSLEPGLPYNEQFF. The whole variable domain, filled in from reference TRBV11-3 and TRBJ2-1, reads EAGVVQSPRYKIIEKKQPVAFWCNPISGHNTLYWYLQNLGQGPELLIRYENEEAVDDSQLPKDRFSAERLKGVDSTLKIQPAELGDSAVYLCASSLEPGLPYNEQFFGPGTRLTVL.

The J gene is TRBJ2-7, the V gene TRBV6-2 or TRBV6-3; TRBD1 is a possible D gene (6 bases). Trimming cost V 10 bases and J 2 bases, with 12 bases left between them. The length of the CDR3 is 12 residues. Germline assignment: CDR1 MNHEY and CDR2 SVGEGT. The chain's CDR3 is CANSWTAYEQYF. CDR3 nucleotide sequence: TGTGCCAACAGCTGGACAGCCTACGAGCAGTACTTC.

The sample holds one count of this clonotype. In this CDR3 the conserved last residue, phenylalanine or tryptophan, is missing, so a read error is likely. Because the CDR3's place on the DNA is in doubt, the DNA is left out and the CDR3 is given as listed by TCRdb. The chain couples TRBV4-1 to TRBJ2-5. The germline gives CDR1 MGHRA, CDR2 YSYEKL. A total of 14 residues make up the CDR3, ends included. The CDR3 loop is CASSQGGSRETQYI.

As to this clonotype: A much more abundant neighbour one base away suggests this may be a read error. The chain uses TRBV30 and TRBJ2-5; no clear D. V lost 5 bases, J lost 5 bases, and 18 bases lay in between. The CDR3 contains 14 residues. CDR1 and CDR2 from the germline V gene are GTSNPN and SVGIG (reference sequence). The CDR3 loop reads CAWLTRGPYETQYF. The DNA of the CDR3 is TGTGCCTGGTTGACAAGAGGCCCCTACGAGACCCAGTACTTC. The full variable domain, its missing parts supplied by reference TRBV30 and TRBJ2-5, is SQTIHQWPATLVQPVGSPLSLECTVEGTSNPNLYWYRQAAGRGLQLLFYSVGIGQISSEVPQNLSASRPQDRQFILSSKKLLLSDSGFYLCAWLTRGPYETQYFGPGTRLLVL.

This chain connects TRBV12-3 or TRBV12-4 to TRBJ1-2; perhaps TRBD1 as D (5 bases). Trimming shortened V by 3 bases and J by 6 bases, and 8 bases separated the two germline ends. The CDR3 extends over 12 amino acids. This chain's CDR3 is CASSLGEHGYTF. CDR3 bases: TGTGCCAGCAGTTTGGGGGAACATGGCTACACCTTC.

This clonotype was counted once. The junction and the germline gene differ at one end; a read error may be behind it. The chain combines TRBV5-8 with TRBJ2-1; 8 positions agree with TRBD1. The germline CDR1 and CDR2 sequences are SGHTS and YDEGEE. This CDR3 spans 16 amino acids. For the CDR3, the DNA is TGTGTCAGCAGGGGTTCAGGGGGCGCGGACAAGAATGAGCAGTTCTTC. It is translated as CVSRGSGGADKNEQFF.

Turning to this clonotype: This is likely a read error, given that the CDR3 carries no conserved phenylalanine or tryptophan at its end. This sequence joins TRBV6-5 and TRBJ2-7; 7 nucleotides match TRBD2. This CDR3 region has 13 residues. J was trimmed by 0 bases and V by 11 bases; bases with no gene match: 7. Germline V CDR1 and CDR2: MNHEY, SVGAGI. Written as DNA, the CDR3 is TGTGCCGTCGGGGCGGGAGACTCCTACGAGCAGTACTAC. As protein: CAVGAGDSYEQYY.

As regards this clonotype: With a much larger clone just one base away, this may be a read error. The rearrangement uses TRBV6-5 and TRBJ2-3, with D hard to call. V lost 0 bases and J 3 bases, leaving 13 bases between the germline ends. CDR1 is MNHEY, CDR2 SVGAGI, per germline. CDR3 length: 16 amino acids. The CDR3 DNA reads TGTGCCAGCAGTTACTCGAGAACAAGGGCAACAGATACGCAGTATTTT. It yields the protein CASSYSRTRATDTQYF.

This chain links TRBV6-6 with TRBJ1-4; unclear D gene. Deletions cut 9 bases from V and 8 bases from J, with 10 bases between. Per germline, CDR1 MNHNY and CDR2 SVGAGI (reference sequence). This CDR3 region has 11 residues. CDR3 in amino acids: CASNFNEKLFF. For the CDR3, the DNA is TGTGCCAGTAACTTCAACGAAAAACTGTTTTTT.

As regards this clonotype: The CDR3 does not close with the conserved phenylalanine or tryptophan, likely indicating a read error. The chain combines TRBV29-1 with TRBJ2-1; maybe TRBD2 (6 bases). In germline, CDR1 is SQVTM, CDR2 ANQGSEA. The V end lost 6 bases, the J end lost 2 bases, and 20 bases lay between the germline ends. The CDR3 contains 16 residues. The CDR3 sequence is CSVEIRASEAYNEQFL. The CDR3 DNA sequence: TGCAGCGTCGAAATAAGGGCTAGCGAGGCCTACAATGAGCAGTTCCTC.

The CDR3, as DNA: TGCGCCAGCAGCCGTGGTAGCGTGGGGACAGATACGCAGTATTTT. This translates into CASSRGSVGTDTQYF. The genes are TRBV4-1 and TRBJ2-3; tentative D call: TRBD2 (5 bases). The CDR3 extends over 15 amino acids. CDR1 is MGHRA, CDR2 YSYEKL, per germline. V lost 4 bases and J lost 3, with 14 bases in between.

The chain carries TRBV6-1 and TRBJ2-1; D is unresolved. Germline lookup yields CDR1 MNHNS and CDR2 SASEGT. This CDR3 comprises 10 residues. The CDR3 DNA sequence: TGTCTCAGCAGTGGGCGAAAGCAGTTCTTC. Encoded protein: CLSSGRKQFF.

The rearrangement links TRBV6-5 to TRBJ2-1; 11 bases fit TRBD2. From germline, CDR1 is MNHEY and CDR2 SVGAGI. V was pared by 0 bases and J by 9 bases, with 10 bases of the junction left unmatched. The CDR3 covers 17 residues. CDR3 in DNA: TGTGCCAGCAGTTACTCCTTAGCGGGGGGGCCATCCTGTGAGCAGTTCTTC. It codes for CASSYSLAGGPSCEQFF.

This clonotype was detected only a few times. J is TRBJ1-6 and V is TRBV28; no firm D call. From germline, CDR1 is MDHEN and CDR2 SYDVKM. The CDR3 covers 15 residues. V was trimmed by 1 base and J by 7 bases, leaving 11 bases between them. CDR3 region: CASSLYRGRNSPLHF. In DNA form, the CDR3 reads TGTGCCAGCAGTTTATACCGGGGTCGGAATTCACCCCTCCACTTT.

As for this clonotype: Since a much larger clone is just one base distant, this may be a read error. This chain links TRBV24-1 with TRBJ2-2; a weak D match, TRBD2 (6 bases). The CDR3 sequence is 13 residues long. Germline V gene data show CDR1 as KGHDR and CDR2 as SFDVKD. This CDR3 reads CATSGEVTGELIF. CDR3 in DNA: TGTGCCACCAGTGGGGAGGTTACCGGGGAGCTGATTTTT.